A selection of T cell receptor beta chains follows, all from one sample in a study of blood T cell repertoires in COVID-19. Sequencing used immunoSEQ multiplex PCR; TCRdb keeps in-frame clones, though not all of them. The sample has approximately 120,000 clones, 65% to 90% seen once. The material sequenced was peripheral blood. The receptors derive from an elderly woman with acute or convalescent COVID-19. Each CDR3 is given with its conserved first and last residue. The D gene is left open where the match is weak. The listing skips clone size in some rows; elsewhere it reads once, few, many or a size class.

D: -
V: TRBV28
J: TRBJ1-1
size: -
CDR3: CASSSPVMNTEAFF
DNA: TGTGCCAGCAGTTCCCCGGTCATGAACACTGAAGCTTTCTTT

D: -
V: TRBV28
J: TRBJ1-1
size: -
CDR3: CASSRYRATEAFF
DNA: TGTGCCAGCAGTAGGTACAGGGCCACTGAAGCTTTCTTT

D: -
V: TRBV3-1/TRBV3-2
J: TRBJ1-1
size: -
CDR3: CASSLYMNTEAFF
DNA: TGTGCCAGCAGCCTCTATATGAACACTGAAGCTTTCTTT

D: -
V: TRBV5-1
J: TRBJ1-2
size: few
CDR3: CASSLSGDNYGYTF
DNA: TGCGCCAGCAGCTTGTCGGGGGATAACTATGGCTACACCTTC

D: -
V: TRBV20-1
J: TRBJ1-2
size: -
CDR3: CSAGANYGYTF
DNA: TGCAGTGCTGGGGCAAACTATGGCTACACCTTC

D: -
V: TRBV12-5
J: TRBJ1-1
size: -
CDR3: CASGLADSVNAFF
DNA: TGTGCTAGTGGTTTGGCAGACTCTGTTAACGCTTTCTTT

D: -
V: TRBV11-2
J: TRBJ1-1
size: -
CDR3: CASSLEGPIDTEAFF
DNA: TGTGCCAGCAGCTTAGAGGGGCCGATCGACACTGAAGCTTTCTTT

D: TRBD1
V: TRBV7-9
J: TRBJ2-7
size: -
CDR3: CASSLVGQGSREQYF
DNA: TGTGCCAGCAGCTTAGTGGGACAGGGTTCGCGGGAGCAGTACTTC

D: TRBD2
V: TRBV6-6
J: TRBJ2-2
size: once
CDR3: CASSLAGGPGELFF
DNA: TGTGCCAGCAGTCTAGCGGGGGGGCCCGGGGAGCTGTTTTTT

D: TRBD1
V: TRBV3-1/TRBV3-2
J: TRBJ1-5
size: -
CDR3: CASSHGTVTYQPQHF
DNA: TGTGCCAGCAGCCATGGGACAGTGACTTATCAGCCCCAGCATTTT

D: -
V: TRBV4-1
J: TRBJ1-4
size: -
CDR3: CASSQGHRLTNEKLFF
DNA: TGCGCCAGCAGCCAAGGCCACAGGCTAACTAATGAAAAACTGTTTTTT

D: -
V: TRBV5-4
J: TRBJ2-1
size: -
CDR3: CASSPTGDSYNEQFF
DNA: TGTGCCAGCAGCCCGACGGGGGACTCCTACAATGAGCAGTTCTTC

D: TRBD1
V: TRBV24-1
J: TRBJ2-1
size: -
CDR3: CATSERKDRYNEQFF
DNA: TGTGCCACCAGTGAACGTAAGGACAGGTACAATGAGCAGTTCTTC

D: -
V: TRBV6-5
J: TRBJ1-1
size: -
CDR3: CASIGVSHTEAFF
DNA: TGTGCCAGCATAGGGGTTTCCCACACTGAAGCTTTCTTT

D: TRBD1
V: TRBV19
J: TRBJ1-5
size: -
CDR3: CASSTGQGQASNQPQHF
DNA: TGTGCCAGTAGTACTGGACAGGGACAGGCTAGCAATCAGCCCCAGCATTTT

D: TRBD2
V: TRBV2
J: TRBJ2-3
size: -
CDR3: CASSPTSGVTDTQYF
DNA: TGTGCCAGCAGCCCCACTAGCGGGGTCACAGATACGCAGTATTTT

D: -
V: TRBV25-1
J: TRBJ2-5
size: -
CDR3: CASNLWGEETQYF
DNA: TGTGCCAGCAACTTATGGGGGGAAGAGACCCAGTACTTC

D: -
V: TRBV7-9
J: TRBJ1-2
size: -
CDR3: CASSLGDSALSWIYGYTF
DNA: TGTGCCAGCAGCTTAGGCGACAGCGCCTTAAGTTGGATCTATGGCTACACCTTC

D: -
V: TRBV29-1
J: TRBJ2-7
size: -
CDR3: CSVELQGQEQYF
DNA: TGCAGCGTTGAATTACAGGGCCAAGAGCAGTACTTC

D: -
V: TRBV5-1
J: TRBJ1-6
size: few
CDR3: CASSSGQNYNSPLHF
DNA: TGCGCCAGCAGCTCCGGACAGAATTATAATTCACCCCTCCACTTT

D: -
V: TRBV11-2
J: TRBJ1-2
size: -
CDR3: CASRGNRVSTNYGYTF
DNA: TGTGCCAGCAGGGGGAACAGGGTCTCCACTAACTATGGCTACACCTTC

D: -
V: TRBV7-9
J: TRBJ1-5
size: -
CDR3: CASSPSGASNQPQHF
DNA: TGTGCCAGCAGCCCTAGTGGTGCGAGCAATCAGCCCCAGCATTTT

D: -
V: TRBV18
J: TRBJ1-2
size: -
CDR3: CASSPSPSNFYGYTF
DNA: TGTGCCAGCTCACCTAGCCCATCCAACTTCTATGGCTACACCTTC

D: -
V: TRBV7-9
J: TRBJ1-5
size: -
CDR3: CASSFGGDQPQHF
DNA: TGTGCCAGCAGCTTCGGGGGGGATCAGCCCCAGCATTTT

D: -
V: TRBV19
J: TRBJ1-2
size: -
CDR3: CASSQDLYGYTF
DNA: TGTGCCAGTAGTCAGGATCTCTATGGCTACACCTTC

D: -
V: TRBV5-1
J: TRBJ1-4
size: -
CDR3: CASSLARNRNEKLFF
DNA: TGCGCCAGCAGCTTGGCCCGAAACAGGAATGAAAAACTGTTTTTT

D: -
V: TRBV7-3
J: TRBJ1-3
size: -
CDR3: CASSAVQGSGNTIYF
DNA: TGTGCCAGCAGCGCTGTACAGGGCTCTGGAAACACCATATATTTT

D: -
V: TRBV5-1
J: TRBJ1-5
size: -
CDR3: CASSLAERTDSNQPQHF
DNA: TGCGCCAGCAGCTTGGCCGAGCGGACAGATTCTAATCAGCCCCAGCATTTT

D: -
V: TRBV11-2
J: TRBJ1-2
size: -
CDR3: CASSLGQDVYGYTF
DNA: TGTGCCAGCAGCTTAGGACAGGACGTCTATGGCTACACCTTC

D: -
V: TRBV6-5
J: TRBJ1-1
size: -
CDR3: CASSRLARNTEAFF
DNA: TGTGCCAGCAGTCGCCTTGCGAGGAACACTGAAGCTTTCTTT

D: -
V: TRBV19
J: TRBJ1-1
size: -
CDR3: CASSTGVFGTEAFF
DNA: TGTGCCAGTAGTACGGGGGTTTTCGGGACTGAAGCTTTCTTT

D: -
V: TRBV5-6
J: TRBJ2-1
size: -
CDR3: CASSFVRHAYNEQFF
DNA: TGTGCCAGCAGCTTTGTGAGGCACGCCTACAATGAGCAGTTCTTC

D: -
V: TRBV5-6
J: TRBJ2-5
size: -
CDR3: CASSNTAGQETQYF
DNA: TGTGCCAGCAGCAACACAGCAGGTCAAGAGACCCAGTACTTC